This T cell receptor (beta chain) came from a study of CD8 T cells in Susac syndrome. Overall study context: Susac syndrome patients were untreated, on corticosteroids with some adding intravenous immunoglobulin, or on intravenous immunoglobulin only.

Study outcomes and limitations: Expansion of clones was not seen in the CD4+ T cell repertoires of Susac syndrome.

Trimming removed 6 bases from V and 0 bases from J; junction bases left unmatched: 5. Looked up from germline, CDR1 is DFQATT and CDR2 is SNEGSKA (reference sequence). The CDR3 covers 16 residues. RNA in amounts of about 0.45 to 1 ug was reverse transcribed with random hexamers. TCRdb called the immunoSEQ multiplex PCR reads again in MiXCR, with one record for every CDR3 protein. This table has approximately 180,000 distinct CDR3 sequences, about 93% appearing once. Sequencing of TCR beta covered CD8+ and CD4+ T cells obtained from blood. Concerning this clonotype: Its antigen is as yet unknown.

Material: CD4+ T cells from PBMCs. This receptor was identified in a human donor with Susac syndrome. The chain combines TRBV20-1 with TRBJ2-1, with TRBD2 matching 13 bases. CDR3 loop: CSARTSGGLSYNEQFF. The CDR3 nucleotides are TGCAGTGCAAGGACTAGCGGGGGTCTCTCCTACAATGAGCAGTTCTTC.